This note documents a single T cell receptor beta chain sequence. Its antigen is not yet known. This may come from a read error, since a much larger clone is one base off. The sample comes from a study of blood T cells in healthy people across ages (dated by TCRdb to between 2014 and 2016). In terms of the full investigation: In model experiments, template switching captured about one uniquely barcoded TCR beta cDNA molecule for every two T cells. Age-related changes in TCR beta repertoire diversity were measured in the study by deep sequencing normalized with unique cDNA molecular identifiers. The donors were divided into four age groups: young (average around 15 years), middle-aged (almost 40), aged (about 56) and long-lived (about 80). To avoid experimental bias, donors of different ages were distributed randomly across sequencing lanes. Using the same blood draw, the study looked at two additional independent replicas of 1 million unique cDNA reads for two donors, one aged 18 to 30 and the other aged 80 or older. The paper's findings and limits, for the study overall: As age increased, observed TCR beta diversity per million T cells dropped in a roughly linear way, and a significant reduction was already evident by age 40. The CMV infection status of donors was not known, potentially confounding age-related changes in expanded clonotypes. Compared with the aged group, the long-lived group had more naive CD4+ T cells, fewer expanded clones and increased TCR diversity, a pattern suggesting age selection. There was a strong correlation between observed TCR beta diversity and the percentage of naive T cells measured by flow cytometry. Since profiling was done on bulk unsorted PBMCs, naive and antigen-experienced compartments could not be conclusively compared. Estimates of total diversity based on one million sequenced T cells were considered lower bounds and underestimates.

The roughly 39 donors, aged 6 to 90 years, were systemically healthy Caucasian individuals from Russia. Approximately 10 milliliters of peripheral blood were collected from each donor into EDTA-treated Vacutainer tubes. Ficoll-Paque density-gradient centrifugation was used to isolate PBMCs, with at least 6.5 million obtained per sample. Trizol reagent was used to extract total RNA from the PBMCs, yielding at least 6 micrograms per sample. Naive CD45RAhigh/CD27high T cell percentages were measured by flow cytometry on a PBMC aliquot from every donor. Germline trimming amounts to 3 bases on V and 13 bases on J, with 8 as the count of junction bases outside the gene matches. The germline V gene (reference sequence) sets CDR1 to LGHDT and CDR2 to YNNKEL. Including the terminal cysteine and phenylalanine, the CDR3 comprises 12 residues. The sequence is cut down to CDR3 DNA, 36 bases in frame from base 1.

The method behind the library was 5' RACE. These reads were obtained on an Illumina HiSeq 2500. A second PCR of roughly 7 to 12 cycles was run with a J-beta primer mix and a sample-barcoded 5' primer. A unique molecular identifier was introduced onto each TCR beta cDNA molecule by a template-switch 5' adaptor carrying 12 random nucleotides. Each sample yielded at least 3 million CDR3-containing paired-end reads. All of the RNA was converted into first-strand cDNA using the Mint cDNA synthesis kit, with a TRBC-specific oligonucleotide serving as the primer. All cDNA was treated with uracil-DNA glycosylase and then went through a first 18-cycle PCR with the universal primers M1SS and BC2_uni_R. From the authors' description of their analysis: Normalization of each sample was performed by random selection of 1 million high-quality reads, each carrying a distinct molecular identifier. Instead of being binned into consensus sequences, reads that shared molecular identifiers were thrown out. MiTCR, set to a Q25 quality threshold and the strictest error-elimination algorithm, was used for CDR3 identification, clonotype clustering and error correction. A nonparametric unseen species model using Euler transformation provided a lower-bound estimate of total TCR beta diversity. TCRdb redid the processing of the public reads, applying fastp at Q25 and MiXCR, and retained in-frame beta chains. All rows with the same CDR3 protein become a single entry with the most common DNA and genes. None of the V and J calls come from the authors' own analysis; TCRdb made them. The sample records 660,000 or so distinct CDR3 sequences, 45% to 65% of which are singletons. Of the sample, over 30% is held by the ten largest clones.

The sequence is built from TRBV3-1 and TRBJ2-5; 7 bases in the junction line up with TRBD2. This clonotype was sampled from a man aged 55 to 70 in good health. The sample consisted of blood. The DNA is TGTGCCAGCAGCCAGAGCGGGGAAGGTCCGTACTTC. This yields the protein CASSQSGEGPYF.